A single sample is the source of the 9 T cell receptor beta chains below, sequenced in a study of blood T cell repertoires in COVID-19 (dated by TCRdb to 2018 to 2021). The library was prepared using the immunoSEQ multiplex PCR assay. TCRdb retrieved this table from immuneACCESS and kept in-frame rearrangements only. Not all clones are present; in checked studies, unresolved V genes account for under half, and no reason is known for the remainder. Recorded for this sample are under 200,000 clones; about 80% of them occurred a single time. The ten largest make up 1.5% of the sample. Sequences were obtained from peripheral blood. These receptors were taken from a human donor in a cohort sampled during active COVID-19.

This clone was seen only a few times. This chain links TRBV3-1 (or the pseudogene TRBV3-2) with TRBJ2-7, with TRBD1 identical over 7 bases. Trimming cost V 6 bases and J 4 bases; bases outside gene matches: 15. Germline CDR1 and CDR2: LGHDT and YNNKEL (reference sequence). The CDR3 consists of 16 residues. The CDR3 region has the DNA TGTGCCAGCAGTCATACTCCGGGACAGAGACTTTACGAGCAGTACTTC. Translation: CASSHTPGQRLYEQYF.

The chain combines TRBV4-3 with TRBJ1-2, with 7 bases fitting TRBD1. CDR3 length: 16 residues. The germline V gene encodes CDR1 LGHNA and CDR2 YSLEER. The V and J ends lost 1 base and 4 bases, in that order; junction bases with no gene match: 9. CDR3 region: CASSQGLSPGGYGYTF. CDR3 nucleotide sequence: TGCGCCAGCAGCCAAGGTCTTTCCCCAGGGGGCTATGGCTACACCTTC.

The CDR3 coding sequence is TGTGCCAGCAGCTTTGGGGGGGGTCCTAATGAAAAACTGTTTTTT. This sequence encodes CASSFGGGPNEKLFF. The chain has TRBV7-6 and TRBJ1-4, with a weak D call TRBD1 (5 bases). V lost 3 bases and J 3 bases, leaving 11 bases between the germline ends. The CDR3 has 15 residues. CDR1 SGHVS and CDR2 FNYEAQ come from the germline V gene.

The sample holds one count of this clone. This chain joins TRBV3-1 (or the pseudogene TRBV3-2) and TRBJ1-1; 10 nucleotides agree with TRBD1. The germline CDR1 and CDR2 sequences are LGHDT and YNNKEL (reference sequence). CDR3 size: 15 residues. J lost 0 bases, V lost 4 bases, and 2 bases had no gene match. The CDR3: CASSLGTGVNTEAFF. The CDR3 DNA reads TGTGCCAGCAGCCTAGGGACAGGGGTGAACACTGAAGCTTTCTTT.

The CDR3 loop is CASSPRQGIGYGYTF. The CDR3 DNA reads as TGTGCCAGCAGCCCACGACAGGGGATAGGGTATGGCTACACCTTC. The chain links TRBV7-9 to TRBJ1-2, with 8 bases fitting TRBD1. With V trimmed by 5 bases and J by 5 bases, 10 bases remained unmatched. CDR1 and CDR2 (germline): SEHNR, FQNEAQ (reference sequence). This CDR3 is 15 amino acids long.

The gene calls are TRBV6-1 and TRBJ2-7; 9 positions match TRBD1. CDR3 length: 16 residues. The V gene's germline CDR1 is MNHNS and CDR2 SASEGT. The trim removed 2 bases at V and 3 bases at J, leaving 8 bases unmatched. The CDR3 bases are TGTGCCAGCAGTGAATTAACAGGGGGCCCCATCTACGAGCAGTACTTC. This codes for CASSELTGGPIYEQYF.

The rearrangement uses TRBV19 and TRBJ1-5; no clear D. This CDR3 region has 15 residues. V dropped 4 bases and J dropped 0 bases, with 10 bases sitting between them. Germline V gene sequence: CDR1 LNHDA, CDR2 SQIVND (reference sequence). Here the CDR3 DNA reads TGTGCCAGTAGTAGCCGCGGGGATAGCAATCAGCCCCAGCATTTT. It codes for CASSSRGDSNQPQHF.

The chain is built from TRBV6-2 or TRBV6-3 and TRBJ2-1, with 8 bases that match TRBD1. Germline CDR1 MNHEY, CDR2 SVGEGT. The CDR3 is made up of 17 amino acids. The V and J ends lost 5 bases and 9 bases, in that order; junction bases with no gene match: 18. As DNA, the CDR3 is TGTGCCAGCAGTCACTATACGGCAGGGGGCGCCTATGGTGAGCAGTTCTTC. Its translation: CASSHYTAGGAYGEQFF.

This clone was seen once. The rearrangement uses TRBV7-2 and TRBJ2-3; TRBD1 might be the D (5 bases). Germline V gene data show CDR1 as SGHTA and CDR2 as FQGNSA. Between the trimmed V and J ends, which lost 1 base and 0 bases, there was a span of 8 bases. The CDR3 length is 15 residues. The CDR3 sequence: CASSLVGHSTDTQYF. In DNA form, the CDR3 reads TGTGCCAGCAGCTTAGTTGGACACAGCACAGATACGCAGTATTTT.